One sample yielded the 6 T cell receptor beta chains listed below, sequenced in a study of cytomegalovirus exposure and HLA in healthy donors. PCR used 60 Vbeta primers and 13 Jbeta primers. TCRdb keeps only in-frame clones here, not all; method: immunoSEQ multiplex PCR. The sample carries about 100,000 clones, roughly three quarters recorded once. The sequencing input was PBMCs. The receptors originated from a woman in her fifties or sixties in good health and CMV-seropositive.

This clone was seen a handful of times. The V gene is TRBV2, the J gene TRBJ1-3; 7 bases are shared with TRBD1. The CDR3 runs to 17 residues. Germline V gives CDR1 SNHLY, CDR2 FYNNEI. Trimming at V came to 6 bases and at J to 0 bases, leaving 11 bases not matched to a gene. The CDR3 DNA is TGTGCCAGCAGCGAATACCGGGGACAGAGCTCTGGAAACACCATATATTTT. It specifies CASSEYRGQSSGNTIYF.

The rearrangement links TRBV9 to TRBJ1-4; the D is unclear. Germline assignment: CDR1 SGDLS and CDR2 YYNGEE. Trimming took 3 bases from V and 0 from J, leaving 6 bases between them. The CDR3 totals 14 residues. The CDR3 sequence: CASSESATNEKLFF. In DNA, the CDR3 is TGTGCCAGCAGCGAAAGCGCAACTAATGAAAAACTGTTTTTT.

V gene TRBV15 combines with J gene TRBJ2-5; 8 bases agree with TRBD2. This CDR3 spans 17 amino acids. The germline CDR1 and CDR2 sequences are LNHNV and YYDKDF (reference sequence). V lost 1 base to trimming and J lost 5 bases; unmatched junction nucleotides: 12. In DNA, the CDR3 is TGTGCCACCAGCAGAGGACCCTTGGCGGGGGGCCAGGAGACCCAGTACTTC. This encodes CATSRGPLAGGQETQYF. The complete variable domain, with remaining parts taken from reference TRBV15 and TRBJ2-5, reads DAMVIQNPRYQVTQFGKPVTLSCSQTLNHNVMYWYQQKSSQAPKLLFHYYDKDFNNEADTPDNFQSRRPNTSFCFLDIRSPGLGDTAMYLCATSRGPLAGGQETQYFGPGTRLLVL.

J is TRBJ2-5 and V is TRBV5-1, with a tentative D call TRBD1 (5 bases). The CDR3 sequence is 16 residues long. CDR1 SGHRS and CDR2 YFSETQ come from the germline V gene. The ends were cut back, 1 base at V and 5 bases at J, with 18 bases in the middle. The CDR3 bases are TGCGCCAGCAGCTTGTTTAGCAGGGTTAGTGTGGAGACCCAGTACTTC. Translated: CASSLFSRVSVETQYF.

V is TRBV4-2 and J is TRBJ2-2; D gene uncertain. V shed 0 bases and J shed 0 bases, with 5 bases lying between them. Germline-derived CDR1 and CDR2 are LGHNA and YNFKEQ. The CDR3 has 15 amino acids. CDR3 bases: TGTGCCAGCAGCCAAGAAAGCGCGAACACCGGGGAGCTGTTTTTT. It is translated as CASSQESANTGELFF.

CDR3 sequence (DNA): TGTGCCAGTAGGGGGACAGGAGCACAGCCCCAGCATTTT. This encodes CASRGTGAQPQHF. The chain employs TRBV19 and TRBJ1-5; 8 positions agree with TRBD1. Germline V gene sequence: CDR1 LNHDA, CDR2 SQIVND (reference sequence). This CDR3 contains 13 residues. V lost 6 bases, J lost 7 bases, and 5 bases stayed unmatched.